Listed below are T cell receptor beta chains from one sample, sequenced in a study of blood T cell repertoires in COVID-19. Using immunoSEQ multiplex PCR, the repertoire was profiled, and TCRdb retains in-frame clones only, with some absent. The sample records roughly 50,000 clones, 85% to 90% being singletons. The source material was peripheral blood. The receptor set was obtained from a man between 65 and 85 years old with acute or convalescent COVID-19. Each CDR3 is given with its conserved first and last residue. The order of the fields is D gene, J gene, V gene, clone size, CDR3 DNA, CDR3 protein. D genes are given only for firm matches. Size is stated for part of the rows, as once, few or many counts, or as a class when the clone is expanded.

>TRBD1|TRBJ1-4|TRBV24-1|.
TGTGCCACCAGTGACCGGACAGGGGCTAATCAAAAACTGTTTTTT
CATSDRTGANQKLFF
>TRBD2|TRBJ2-3|TRBV10-3|few
TGTGCCATCAGTGAGACCCGAACTAGCGGAAACACAGATACGCAGTATTTT
CAISETRTSGNTDTQYF
>TRBD1|TRBJ1-6|TRBV2|.
TGTGCCAGCAGCGATCCGTTAACAGGGGTCGGTTCACCCCTCCACTTT
CASSDPLTGVGSPLHF
>.|TRBJ1-2|TRBV19|.
TGTGCCAGTAGAACAGAGGGCCTCTATGGCTACACCTTC
CASRTEGLYGYTF
>TRBD1|TRBJ2-6|TRBV11-2|.
TGTGCCAGCAGCTTGCAAACCGGGACAGGGGGCAGGGGGGCCAACGTCCTGACTTTC
CASSLQTGTGGRGANVLTF
>.|TRBJ2-3|TRBV5-1|.
TGCGCCAGCAGCTTATCCCGGACTAGCACAGATACGCAGTATTTT
CASSLSRTSTDTQYF
>TRBD1|TRBJ2-1|TRBV24-1|.
TGTGCCACCAGTGACCCAGGACAGGGGGGCAATGAGCAGTTCTTC
CATSDPGQGGNEQFF
>.|TRBJ2-7|TRBV2|.
TGTGCCAGCAGTTACGCAGGGGAGGAGCAGTACTTC
CASSYAGEEQYF
>.|TRBJ2-3|TRBV11-2|.
TGTGCCAGCGATCCAACAGGGAGTGCAGATACGCAGTATTTT
CASDPTGSADTQYF
>.|TRBJ2-3|TRBV2|.
TGTGCCAGCAGTCTAAGATTTATCCGTCCCGACACAGATACGCAGTATTTT
CASSLRFIRPDTDTQYF
>.|TRBJ1-5|TRBV27|once
TGTGCCAGCAGTTCTTACAGGGTCGGACAGCCCCAGCATTTT
CASSSYRVGQPQHF
>TRBD2|TRBJ2-1|TRBV3-1/TRBV3-2|.
TGTGCCAGCAGCCAATCGGAGCGGGGGGAGCAGTTCTTC
CASSQSERGEQFF
>.|TRBJ2-2|TRBV7-7|.
TGTGCCAGCAGCCCTGGGGCAAGGGCTCTGAACACCGGGGAGCTGTTTTTT
CASSPGARALNTGELFF
>TRBD1|TRBJ2-7|TRBV5-1|.
TGCGCCAGCAGCTCCGGGACAGTCCTCTCCTACGAGCAGTACTTC
CASSSGTVLSYEQYF
>TRBD2|TRBJ2-1|TRBV25-1|.
TGTGCCAGCAGTGGGACTAGCGGGGTCTACAATGAGCAGTTCTTC
CASSGTSGVYNEQFF
>TRBD1|TRBJ1-6|TRBV6-4|.
TGTGCCAGCAGCCGGGACAGGGGACGTTTCTCACCCCTCCACTTT
CASSRDRGRFSPLHF
>TRBD2|TRBJ2-7|TRBV7-6|once
TGTGCCAGCAGCCCGTCCGGACTAGCGTCGGGCGAGCAGTACTTC
CASSPSGLASGEQYF
>TRBD2|TRBJ2-5|TRBV6-1|.
TGTGCCAGCAGTGAAAGAAGGACTAGCGGGGGTGGGGAGACCCAGTACTTC
CASSERRTSGGGETQYF
>TRBD2|TRBJ2-1|TRBV19|.
TGTGCCAGTAGTGCAAGACCCCCGACTAGCGGGAGTTGGTATGAGCAGTTCTTC
CASSARPPTSGSWYEQFF
>TRBD1|TRBJ1-5|TRBV28|once
TGTGCCAGCACCTCCGGGACAGGGCAGTCTCAGCCCCAGCATTTT
CASTSGTGQSQPQHF
>.|TRBJ1-5|TRBV19|.
TGTGCCAGTAGTCCAAGGCGGGGGAATCAGCCCCAGCATTTT
CASSPRRGNQPQHF
>.|TRBJ2-1|TRBV12-5|once
TGTGCTAGTGCCCTTGTCGTTGGGGCGCACAATGAGCAGTTCTTC
CASALVVGAHNEQFF
>TRBD2|TRBJ2-3|TRBV4-3|.
TGCGCCAGCAGCCAAGAACCCTGGACTAGCGGTTCTAGCACAGATACGCAGTATTTT
CASSQEPWTSGSSTDTQYF
>.|TRBJ1-1|TRBV29-1|many
TGCAGCGGTCGGAGACAGGATACGAACACTGAAGCTTTCTTT
CSGRRQDTNTEAFF
>.|TRBJ2-1|TRBV7-6|.
TGTGCCAGCAGCAGCGAGCGGTATAACAATGAGCAGTTCTTC
CASSSERYNNEQFF
>TRBD2|TRBJ2-1|TRBV9|.
TGTGCCAGCAGCGTAGGAGGGTCTAGCGGGGGCTACAATGAGCAGTTCTTC
CASSVGGSSGGYNEQFF
>TRBD1|TRBJ2-7|TRBV4-1|.
TGCGCCAGCAGCACGGGACAGGGGGGCGAGCAGTACTTC
CASSTGQGGEQYF
>.|TRBJ1-3|TRBV5-5|.
TGTGCCAGCAGCTTGGGCGGATCTGGAAACACCATATATTTT
CASSLGGSGNTIYF
>.|TRBJ1-2|TRBV4-2|.
TGTGCCAGCAGCCAAGATACAGGGAGATATTATGGCTACACCTTC
CASSQDTGRYYGYTF
>TRBD1|TRBJ1-5|TRBV6-6|.
TGTGCCAGCAGTTTTCCGGCAGGGGGCGGCAATCAGCCCCAGCATTTT
CASSFPAGGGNQPQHF
>.|TRBJ2-5|TRBV11-2|once
TGTGCCAGCAGCTTTACAGGGTCGGAGACCCAGTACTTC
CASSFTGSETQYF
>.|TRBJ2-2|TRBV18|once
TGTGCCAGCTCACCAGGGGGGACCCACACCGGGGAGCTGTTTTTT
CASSPGGTHTGELFF
>.|TRBJ2-7|TRBV5-4|.
TGTGCCAGCAGCAATGAGCCTTACGAGCAGTACTTC
CASSNEPYEQYF
>.|TRBJ1-1|TRBV24-1|.
TGTGCCACCTCCTATGGGAGGGATACTGAAGCTTTCTTT
CATSYGRDTEAFF
>.|TRBJ1-6|TRBV7-2|.
TGTGCCAGCAGCTCCAGGGTGAGCTCCTATAATTCACCCCTCCACTTT
CASSSRVSSYNSPLHF
>TRBD1|TRBJ2-3|TRBV7-2|once
TGTGCCAGCAGATCCAGGGGGCTGAGGACAGATACGCAGTATTTT
CASRSRGLRTDTQYF
>TRBD2|TRBJ2-5|TRBV7-3|.
TGTGCCAGCAGCCCCGGACTAGCGGGGGGCCTACAAGAGACCCAGTACTTC
CASSPGLAGGLQETQYF
>.|TRBJ1-6|TRBV5-1|.
TGCGCCAGCAGCTTGAACAGCAATTCACCCCTCCACTTT
CASSLNSNSPLHF
>.|TRBJ2-1|TRBV5-1|.
TGCGCCAGCAGCTTGGCGGCGGGCCACTACAATGAGCAGTTCTTC
CASSLAAGHYNEQFF
>TRBD1|TRBJ2-5|TRBV28|.
TGTGCCAGCACCCCCGGGACAGGGGTTTGGGAGACCCAGTACTTC
CASTPGTGVWETQYF
>TRBD1|TRBJ1-2|TRBV24-1|.
TGTGCCACCAGTGACTCTGGGACAGGGGAGACCTTGTATGGCTACACCTTC
CATSDSGTGETLYGYTF
>.|TRBJ1-6|TRBV5-6|.
TGTGCCAGCAGCCCAGGGGTGGGAAATTCACCCCTCCACTTT
CASSPGVGNSPLHF
>.|TRBJ1-1|TRBV15|once
TGTGCCACCAGCAGAGATAGGGAGCAACGAGAAGCTTTCTTT
CATSRDREQREAFF
>TRBD1|TRBJ1-2|TRBV24-1|.
TGTGCCACCAGTGACCCACGACAGACAGGGAAACATGGCTACACCTTC
CATSDPRQTGKHGYTF
>TRBD1|TRBJ1-1|TRBV10-3|.
TGTGCCATCAGTGAGTCTGGCAGGGGGATGAACACTGAAGCTTTCTTT
CAISESGRGMNTEAFF
>.|TRBJ1-2|TRBV5-5|.
TGTGCCAGCAGCTTCGCTGAGGGCGCGGGAGGCTACACCTTC
CASSFAEGAGGYTF
>TRBD2|TRBJ2-7|TRBV5-4|.
TGTGCCAGCAGCTGGACTAGCGGGAGCTACGAGCAGTACTTC
CASSWTSGSYEQYF
>.|TRBJ1-1|TRBV11-3|.
TGTGCCAGCAGCTTATCTTCGTGGGCAGGGTACACTGAAGCTTTCTTT
CASSLSSWAGYTEAFF
>.|TRBJ1-4|TRBV6-5|.
TGTGCCAGCAGCCGGACAGCAACTAATGAAAAACTGTTTTTT
CASSRTATNEKLFF
>TRBD2|TRBJ2-1|TRBV2|.
TGTGCCAGCAGTGCGACTAGCGGGAGTTACAATGAGCAGTTCTTC
CASSATSGSYNEQFF
>TRBD1|TRBJ1-1|TRBV11-1|once
TGTGCCAGCAGCCGTGACAGGGAGGAAGCTTTCTTT
CASSRDREEAFF
>TRBD1|TRBJ1-1|TRBV6-6|.
TGTGCCAGCAGTTATGACAGGGGTGGAACTGAAGCTTTCTTT
CASSYDRGGTEAFF
>.|TRBJ2-1|TRBV4-1|once
TGCGCCAGCAGCGTCAGAGGAGGCGGGGCCTCCTACAATGAGCAGTTCTTC
CASSVRGGGASYNEQFF
>.|TRBJ1-2|TRBV7-8|.
TGTGCCAGCAGCGCCCGGATAAAGACAGACGACTATGGCTACACCTTC
CASSARIKTDDYGYTF
>TRBD1|TRBJ1-1|TRBV10-2|once
TGCGCCAGCAGTAGACAGGGGGCCACTGAAGCTTTCTTT
CASSRQGATEAFF
>.|TRBJ1-2|TRBV7-8|.
TGTGCCAGCAGCATAAACAGGGATGGCTATGGCTACACCTTC
CASSINRDGYGYTF
>.|TRBJ2-1|TRBV7-7|.
TGTGCTAGCAGCCCAAGAGGGGGGGGATCCTACAATGAGCAGTTCTTC
CASSPRGGGSYNEQFF
>TRBD1|TRBJ1-2|TRBV3-1/TRBV3-2|.
TGTGCCAGCAGCCGGGACAGGGTGGGTAACTATGGCTACACCTTC
CASSRDRVGNYGYTF
>.|TRBJ1-2|TRBV10-3|.
TGTGCCATCAGTGACCTGGCGGGGGCGCGGTATGGCTACACCTTC
CAISDLAGARYGYTF